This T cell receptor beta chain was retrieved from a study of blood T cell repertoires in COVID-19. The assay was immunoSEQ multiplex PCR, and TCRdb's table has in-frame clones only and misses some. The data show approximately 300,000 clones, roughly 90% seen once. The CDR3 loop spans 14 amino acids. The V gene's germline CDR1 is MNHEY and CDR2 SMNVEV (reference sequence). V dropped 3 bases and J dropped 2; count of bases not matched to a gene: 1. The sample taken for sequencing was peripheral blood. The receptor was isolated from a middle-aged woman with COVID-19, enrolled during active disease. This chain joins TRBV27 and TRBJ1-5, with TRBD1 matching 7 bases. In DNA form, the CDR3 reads TGTGCCAGCAGTTTCGGACAGGGCAATCAGCCCCAGCATTTT. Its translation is CASSFGQGNQPQHF.